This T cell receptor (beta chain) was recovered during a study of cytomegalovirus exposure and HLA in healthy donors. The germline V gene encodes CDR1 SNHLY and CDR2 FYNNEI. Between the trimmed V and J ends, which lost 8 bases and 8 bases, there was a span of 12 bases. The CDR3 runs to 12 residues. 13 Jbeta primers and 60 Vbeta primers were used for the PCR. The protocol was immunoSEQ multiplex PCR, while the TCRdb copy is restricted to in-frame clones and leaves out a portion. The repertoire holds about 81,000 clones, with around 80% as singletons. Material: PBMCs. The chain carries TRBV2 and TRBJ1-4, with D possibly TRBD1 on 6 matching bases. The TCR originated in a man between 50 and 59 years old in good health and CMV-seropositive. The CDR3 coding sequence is TGTGCCAGCGGACGGACAGTCGAAAAACTGTTTTTT. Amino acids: CASGRTVEKLFF.